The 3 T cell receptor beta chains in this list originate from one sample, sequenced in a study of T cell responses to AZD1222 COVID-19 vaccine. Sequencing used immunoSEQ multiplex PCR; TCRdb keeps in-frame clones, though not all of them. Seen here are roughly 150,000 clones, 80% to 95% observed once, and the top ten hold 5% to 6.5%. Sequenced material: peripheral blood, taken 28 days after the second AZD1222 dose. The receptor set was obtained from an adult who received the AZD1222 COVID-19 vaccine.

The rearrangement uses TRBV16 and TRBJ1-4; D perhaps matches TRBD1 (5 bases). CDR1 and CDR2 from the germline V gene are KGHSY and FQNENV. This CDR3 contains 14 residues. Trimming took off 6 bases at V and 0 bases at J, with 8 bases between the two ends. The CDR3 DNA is TGTGCCAGCAGTGCACAGGCAACTAATGAAAAACTGTTTTTT. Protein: CASSAQATNEKLFF.

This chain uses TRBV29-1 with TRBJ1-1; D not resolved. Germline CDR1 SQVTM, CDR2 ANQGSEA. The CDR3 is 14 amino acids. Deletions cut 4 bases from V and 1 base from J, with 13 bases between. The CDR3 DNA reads TGCAGCGTTGGTGCAGATCTGGAGAACACTGAAGCTTTCTTT. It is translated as CSVGADLENTEAFF.

The CDR3 sequence: CASSLEQFTGELFF. CDR3 nucleotides: TGTGCCAGCAGCTTAGAACAGTTTACCGGGGAGCTGTTTTTT. V is TRBV11-3 and J is TRBJ2-2; D gene unclear. Trimming took 0 bases from V and 5 from J, leaving 7 bases between them. The CDR3 is 14 amino acids. Germline-derived CDR1 and CDR2 are SGHNT and YENEEA.